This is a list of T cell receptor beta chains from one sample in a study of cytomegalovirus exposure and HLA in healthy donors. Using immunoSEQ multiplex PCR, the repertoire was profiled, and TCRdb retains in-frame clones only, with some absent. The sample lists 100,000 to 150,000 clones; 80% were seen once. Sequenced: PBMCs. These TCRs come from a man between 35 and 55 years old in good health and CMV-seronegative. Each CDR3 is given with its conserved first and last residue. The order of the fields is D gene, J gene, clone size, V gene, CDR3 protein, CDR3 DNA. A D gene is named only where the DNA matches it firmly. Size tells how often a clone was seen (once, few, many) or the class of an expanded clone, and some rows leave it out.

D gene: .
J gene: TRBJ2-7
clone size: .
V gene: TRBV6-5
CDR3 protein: CASSRGGTGSYEQYF
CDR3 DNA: TGTGCCAGCAGTAGGGGCGGGACGGGCTCCTACGAGCAGTACTTC

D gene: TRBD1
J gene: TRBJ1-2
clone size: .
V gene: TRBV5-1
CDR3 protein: CASATTGGADYGYTF
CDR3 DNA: TGCGCCAGCGCTACCACAGGGGGCGCAGACTATGGCTACACCTTC

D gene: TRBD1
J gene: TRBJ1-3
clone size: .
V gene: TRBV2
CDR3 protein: CASSGTGNGNTIYF
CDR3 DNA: TGTGCCAGCAGTGGGACAGGGAATGGAAACACCATATATTTT

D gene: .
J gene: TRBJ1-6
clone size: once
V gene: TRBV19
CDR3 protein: CADTDCRGHYNSPLHF
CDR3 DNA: TGTGCCGACACCGACTGTCGCGGGCATTATAATTCACCCCTCCACTTT

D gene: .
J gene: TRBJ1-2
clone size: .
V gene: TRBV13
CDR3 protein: CASSLQSRGGYTF
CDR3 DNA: TGTGCCAGCAGCTTACAGAGTAGGGGTGGCTACACCTTC

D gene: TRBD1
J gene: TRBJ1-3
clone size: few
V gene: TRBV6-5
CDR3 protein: CASSPRTGAGNTIYF
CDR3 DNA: TGTGCCAGCAGTCCTCGGACAGGGGCTGGAAACACCATATATTTT

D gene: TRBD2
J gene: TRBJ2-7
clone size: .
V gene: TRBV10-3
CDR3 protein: CAISGTSGSYEQYF
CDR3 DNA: TGTGCCATCAGTGGGACTAGCGGCTCCTACGAGCAGTACTTC

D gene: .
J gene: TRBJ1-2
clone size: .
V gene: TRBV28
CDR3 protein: CASSSNYGYTF
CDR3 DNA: TGTGCCAGCAGCTCTAACTATGGCTACACCTTC

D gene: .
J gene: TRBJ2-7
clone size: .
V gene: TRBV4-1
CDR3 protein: CASSQEAGLASYEQYF
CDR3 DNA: TGCGCCAGCAGCCAAGAAGCCGGGCTAGCTTCCTACGAGCAGTACTTC

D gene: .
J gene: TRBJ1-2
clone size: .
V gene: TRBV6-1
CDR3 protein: CASVARMDYGYTF
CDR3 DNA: TGTGCCAGCGTAGCTCGGATGGACTATGGCTACACCTTC

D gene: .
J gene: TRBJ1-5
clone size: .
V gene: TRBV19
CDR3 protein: CASRGGAASNQPQHF
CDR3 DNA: TGTGCCAGTAGGGGAGGGGCAGCTAGCAATCAGCCCCAGCATTTT

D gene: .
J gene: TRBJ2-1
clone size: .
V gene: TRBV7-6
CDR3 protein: CASSQARYNEQFF
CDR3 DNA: TGTGCCAGCAGCCAGGCGCGATACAATGAGCAGTTCTTC

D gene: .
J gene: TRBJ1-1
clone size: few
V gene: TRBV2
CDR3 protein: CASSVSGVNTEAFF
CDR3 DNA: TGTGCCAGCAGTGTCTCTGGAGTGAATACTGAAGCTTTCTTT

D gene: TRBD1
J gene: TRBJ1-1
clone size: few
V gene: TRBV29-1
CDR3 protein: CSVAGQVNTEAFF
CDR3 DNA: TGCAGCGTGGCGGGACAGGTAAACACTGAAGCTTTCTTT

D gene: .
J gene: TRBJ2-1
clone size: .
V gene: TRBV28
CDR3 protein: CASSSPIGVSYNEQFF
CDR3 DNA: TGTGCCAGCAGTTCACCGATCGGGGTATCCTACAATGAGCAGTTCTTC

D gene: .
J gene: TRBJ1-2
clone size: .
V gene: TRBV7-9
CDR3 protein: CASSRGPGGYTF
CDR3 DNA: TGTGCCAGCAGTCGAGGGCCTGGTGGCTACACCTTC

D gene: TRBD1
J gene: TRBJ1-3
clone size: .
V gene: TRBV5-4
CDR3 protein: CASSDRGSGNTIYF
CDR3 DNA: TGTGCCAGCAGCGACAGGGGTTCCGGAAACACCATATATTTT

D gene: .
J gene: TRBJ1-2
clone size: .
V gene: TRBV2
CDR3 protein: CASSDRRVSGGYTF
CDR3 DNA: TGTGCCAGCAGTGACCGCAGGGTCTCGGGTGGCTACACCTTC

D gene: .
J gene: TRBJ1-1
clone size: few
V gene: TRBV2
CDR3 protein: CASTPDTPEAFF
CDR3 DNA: TGTGCCAGCACCCCCGACACCCCTGAAGCTTTCTTT

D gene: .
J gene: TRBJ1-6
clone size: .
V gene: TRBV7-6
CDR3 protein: CASSLVSGNSPLHF
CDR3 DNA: TGTGCCAGCAGCTTAGTATCAGGGAATTCACCCCTCCACTTT

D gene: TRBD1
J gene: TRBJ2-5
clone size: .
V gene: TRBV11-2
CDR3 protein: CASNPGTGGRETQYF
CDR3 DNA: TGTGCCAGCAACCCCGGGACAGGGGGCCGAGAGACCCAGTACTTC

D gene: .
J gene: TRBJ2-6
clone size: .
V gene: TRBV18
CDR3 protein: CASSPLSSGANVLTF
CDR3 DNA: TGTGCCAGCTCACCACTGAGCTCTGGGGCCAACGTCCTGACTTTC

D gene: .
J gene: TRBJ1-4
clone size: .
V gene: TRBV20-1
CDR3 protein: CSVGVNEKLFF
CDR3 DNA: TGCAGTGTGGGAGTTAATGAAAAACTGTTTTTT

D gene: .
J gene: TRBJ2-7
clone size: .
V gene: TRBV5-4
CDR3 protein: CASSLSGTYEQYF
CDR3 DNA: TGTGCCAGCAGCTTGTCGGGTACTTACGAGCAGTACTTC

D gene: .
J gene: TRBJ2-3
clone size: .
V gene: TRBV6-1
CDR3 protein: CASSEVQGADTQYF
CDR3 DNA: TGTGCCAGCAGTGAAGTCCAAGGAGCAGATACGCAGTATTTT

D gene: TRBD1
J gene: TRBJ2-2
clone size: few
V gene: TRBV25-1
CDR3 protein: CASSPNKGQGNTGELFF
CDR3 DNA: TGTGCCAGCAGTCCAAACAAGGGACAGGGTAACACCGGGGAGCTGTTTTTT

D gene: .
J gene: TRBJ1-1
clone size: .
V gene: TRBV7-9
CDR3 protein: CASSLPGTEAFF
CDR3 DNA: TGTGCCAGCAGCTTACCCGGCACTGAAGCTTTCTTT

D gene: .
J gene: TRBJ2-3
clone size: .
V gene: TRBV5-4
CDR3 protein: CASSFSSEDTQYF
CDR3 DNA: TGTGCCAGCAGCTTTTCTAGCGAAGATACGCAGTATTTT

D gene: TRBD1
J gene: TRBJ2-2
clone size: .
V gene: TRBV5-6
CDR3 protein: CASGTQGAGELFF
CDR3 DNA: TGTGCCAGCGGAACACAGGGGGCTGGGGAGCTGTTTTTT

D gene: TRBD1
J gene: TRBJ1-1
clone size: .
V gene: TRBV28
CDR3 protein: CASRGGDRLNTEAFF
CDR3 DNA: TGTGCCAGCCGCGGAGGGGACAGGCTGAACACTGAAGCTTTCTTT

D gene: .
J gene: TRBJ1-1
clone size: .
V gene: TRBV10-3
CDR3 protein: CAISESRGAEAFF
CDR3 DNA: TGTGCCATCAGTGAGTCTCGAGGAGCTGAAGCTTTCTTT

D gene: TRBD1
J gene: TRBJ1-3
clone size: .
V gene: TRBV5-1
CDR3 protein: CASSWGTGRGGNTIYF
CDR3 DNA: TGCGCCAGCAGCTGGGGGACAGGCCGAGGGGGAAACACCATATATTTT

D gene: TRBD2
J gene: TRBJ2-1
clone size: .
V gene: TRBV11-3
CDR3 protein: CASSYSGGDYNEQFF
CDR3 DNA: TGTGCCAGCAGCTATAGCGGGGGTGACTACAATGAGCAGTTCTTC

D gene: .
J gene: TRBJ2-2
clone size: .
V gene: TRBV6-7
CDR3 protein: CASSFPYTGELFF
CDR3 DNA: TGTGCCAGCAGTTTTCCCTACACCGGGGAGCTGTTTTTT

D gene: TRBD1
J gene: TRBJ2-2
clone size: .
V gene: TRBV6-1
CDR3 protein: CASSESGGGTGELFF
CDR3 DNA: TGTGCCAGCAGTGAGTCAGGGGGCGGCACCGGGGAGCTGTTTTTT

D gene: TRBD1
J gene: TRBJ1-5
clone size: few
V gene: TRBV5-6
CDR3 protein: CASSRGTGNQPQHF
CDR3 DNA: TGTGCCAGCAGTCGGGGGACAGGGAATCAGCCCCAGCATTTT

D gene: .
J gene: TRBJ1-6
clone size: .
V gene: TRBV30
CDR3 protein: CAWGPDISPLHF
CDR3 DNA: TGTGCCTGGGGACCGGACATTTCACCCCTCCACTTT

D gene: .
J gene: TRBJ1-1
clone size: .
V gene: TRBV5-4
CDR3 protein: CASSGRGGWTEAFF
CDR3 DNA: TGTGCCAGCAGCGGGAGGGGGGGCTGGACTGAAGCTTTCTTT

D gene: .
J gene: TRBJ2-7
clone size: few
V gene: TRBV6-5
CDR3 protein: CASSASGTLYEQYF
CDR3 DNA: TGTGCCAGCAGTGCCTCCGGGACTCTCTACGAGCAGTACTTC

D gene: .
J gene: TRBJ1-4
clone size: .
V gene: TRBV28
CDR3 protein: CASSLAGLGEKLFF
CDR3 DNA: TGTGCCAGCAGTTTAGCAGGGTTAGGGGAAAAACTGTTTTTT